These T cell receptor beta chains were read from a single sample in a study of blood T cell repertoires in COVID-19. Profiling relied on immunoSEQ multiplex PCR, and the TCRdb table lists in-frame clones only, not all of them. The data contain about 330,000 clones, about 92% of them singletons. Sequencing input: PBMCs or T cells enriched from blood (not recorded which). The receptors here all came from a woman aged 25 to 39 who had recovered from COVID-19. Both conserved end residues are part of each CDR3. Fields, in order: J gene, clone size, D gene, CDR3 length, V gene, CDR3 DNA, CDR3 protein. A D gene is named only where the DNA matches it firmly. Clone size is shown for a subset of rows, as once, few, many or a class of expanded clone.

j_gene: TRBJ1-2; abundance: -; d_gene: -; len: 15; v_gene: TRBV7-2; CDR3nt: TGTGCCAGCAGCCCTTTCATTTTATCGGGATCCGGCTACACCTTC; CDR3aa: CASSPFILSGSGYTF
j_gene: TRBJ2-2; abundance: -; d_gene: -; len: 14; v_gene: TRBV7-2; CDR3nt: TGTGCCAGCAGCCCGAGACTAGACACCGGGGAGCTGTTTTTT; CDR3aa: CASSPRLDTGELFF
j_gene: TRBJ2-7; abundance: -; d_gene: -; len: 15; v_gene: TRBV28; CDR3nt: TGTGCCAGCACCTCAGGACTGTTTTCCTCCTACGAGCAGTACTTC; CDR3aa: CASTSGLFSSYEQYF
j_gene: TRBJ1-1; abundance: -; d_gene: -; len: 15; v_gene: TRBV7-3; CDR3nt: TGTGCCAGCAGCCCCACGACAGGCTTGAACACTGAAGCTTTCTTT; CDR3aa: CASSPTTGLNTEAFF
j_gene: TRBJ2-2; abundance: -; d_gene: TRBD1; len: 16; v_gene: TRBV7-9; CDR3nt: TGTGCCAGCAGGGCCAGGGGGCTTTCGGGCACCGGGGAGCTGTTTTTT; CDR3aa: CASRARGLSGTGELFF
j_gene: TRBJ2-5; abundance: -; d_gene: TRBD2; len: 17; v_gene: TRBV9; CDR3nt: TGTGCCAGCAGCGTAGTTTTATCGGGGGGGGCCAAGGAGACCCAGTACTTC; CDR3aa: CASSVVLSGGAKETQYF
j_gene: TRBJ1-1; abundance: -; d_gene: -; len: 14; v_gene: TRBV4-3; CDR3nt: TGCGCCAGCAGCCTTCAGGGGCCGAACACTGAAGCTTTCTTT; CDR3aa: CASSLQGPNTEAFF
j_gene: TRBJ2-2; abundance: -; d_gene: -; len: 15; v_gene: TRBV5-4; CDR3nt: TGTGCCAGCAGCCCGCGGACAGTGAACACCGGGGAGCTGTTTTTT; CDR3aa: CASSPRTVNTGELFF
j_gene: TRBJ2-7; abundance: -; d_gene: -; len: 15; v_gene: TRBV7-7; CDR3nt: TGTGCTAGCAGCGGAGGGGTGGACGGCACCTACGAGCAGTACTTC; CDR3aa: CASSGGVDGTYEQYF
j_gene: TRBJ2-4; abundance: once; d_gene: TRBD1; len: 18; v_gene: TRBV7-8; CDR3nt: TGTGCCAGCAGCTTCCAATACTTAGGGGGCGAAGACAAAAACATTCAGTACTTC; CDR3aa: CASSFQYLGGEDKNIQYF
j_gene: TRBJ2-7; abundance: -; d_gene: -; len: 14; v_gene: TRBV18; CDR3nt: TGTGCCAGCTCACCCCGCAGGGAATCCTACGAGCAGTACTTC; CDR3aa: CASSPRRESYEQYF
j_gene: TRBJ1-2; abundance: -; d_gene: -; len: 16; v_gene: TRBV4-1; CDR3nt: TGCGCCAGCAGCCAAGATACCTTGGGGAGCCCCCGCGGCTACACCTTC; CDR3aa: CASSQDTLGSPRGYTF
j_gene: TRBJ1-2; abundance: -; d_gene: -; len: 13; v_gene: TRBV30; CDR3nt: TGTGCCTGGAGTACCTCAGGGAACTATGGCTACACCTTC; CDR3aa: CAWSTSGNYGYTF
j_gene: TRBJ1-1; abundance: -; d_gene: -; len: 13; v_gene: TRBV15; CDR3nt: TGTGCCACCAGCAGATTACAGGGTTTTGAAGCTTTCTTT; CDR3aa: CATSRLQGFEAFF
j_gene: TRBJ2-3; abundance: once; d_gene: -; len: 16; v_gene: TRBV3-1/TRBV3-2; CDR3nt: TGTGCCAGCGTTGATGACCCAGGCCGTAGCACAGATACGCAGTATTTT; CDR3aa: CASVDDPGRSTDTQYF
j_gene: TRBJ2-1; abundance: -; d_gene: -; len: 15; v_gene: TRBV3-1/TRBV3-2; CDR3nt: TGTGCCAGCAGCCCAAGGGCTAGCGTCTTCAATGAGCAGTTCTTC; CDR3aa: CASSPRASVFNEQFF
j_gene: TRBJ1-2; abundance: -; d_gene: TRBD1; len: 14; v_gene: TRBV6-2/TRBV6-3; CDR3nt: TGTGCCAGCAGTTCCGGGACAGGGAACTATGGCTACACCTTC; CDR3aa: CASSSGTGNYGYTF
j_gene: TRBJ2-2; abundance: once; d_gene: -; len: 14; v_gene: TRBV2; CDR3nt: TGTGCCAGCAGTGACAGGGGAACCACCGGGGAGCTGTTTTTT; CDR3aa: CASSDRGTTGELFF
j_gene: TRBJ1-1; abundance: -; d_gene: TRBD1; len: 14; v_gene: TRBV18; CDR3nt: TGTGCCAGCTCACCGGACAGGGTGGACACTGAAGCTTTCTTT; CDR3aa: CASSPDRVDTEAFF
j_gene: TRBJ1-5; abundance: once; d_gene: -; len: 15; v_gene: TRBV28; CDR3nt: TGTGCCAGCAGTTTAGTCGGGGGGAGCAATCAGCCCCAGCATTTT; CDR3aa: CASSLVGGSNQPQHF
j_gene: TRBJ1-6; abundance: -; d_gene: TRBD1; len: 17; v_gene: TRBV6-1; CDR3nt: TGTGCCAGCAGTGAACGGACAGGGAACTCCTATAATTCACCCCTCCACTTT; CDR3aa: CASSERTGNSYNSPLHF
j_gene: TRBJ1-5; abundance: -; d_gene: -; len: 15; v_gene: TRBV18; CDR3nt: TGTGCCAGCTCACCGAGGGGAGGTAGGAATCAGCCCCAGCATTTT; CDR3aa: CASSPRGGRNQPQHF
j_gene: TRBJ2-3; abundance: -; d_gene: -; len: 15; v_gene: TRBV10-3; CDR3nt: TGTGCCATCAATCTAGGAGCTACGTTGACAGATACGCAGTATTTT; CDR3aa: CAINLGATLTDTQYF
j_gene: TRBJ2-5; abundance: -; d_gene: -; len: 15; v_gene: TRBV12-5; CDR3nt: TGTGCTAGTGGTTTGCCCCCCAACAGGGTTGAGACCCAGTACTTC; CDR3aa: CASGLPPNRVETQYF
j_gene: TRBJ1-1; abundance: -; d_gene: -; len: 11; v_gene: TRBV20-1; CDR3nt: TGCAGTGCTAGAAGCTACACTGAAGCTTTCTTT; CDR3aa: CSARSYTEAFF